Below, one TCR beta chain is given with its context. The data originate from a study of control samples from healthy donors and cancer patients. Sequenced by immunoSEQ multiplex PCR; TCRdb stores in-frame clones only, minus some. The data contain about 50,000 clones, 95% to 96% of them singletons. The V segment lost 0 bases and the J segment 8 bases; nucleotides outside the gene matches: 4. The CDR3 contains 14 residues. Germline assignment: CDR1 SGHVS and CDR2 FNYEAQ. This chain joins TRBV7-6 and TRBJ2-1, with 7 positions matching TRBD2. The sequencing sample was made of blood. The receptor comes from a woman aged 30 to 39 in good health. The CDR3 is CASSLAGGADEQFF. CDR3 DNA sequence: TGTGCCAGCAGCTTAGCGGGAGGGGCGGATGAGCAGTTCTTC.